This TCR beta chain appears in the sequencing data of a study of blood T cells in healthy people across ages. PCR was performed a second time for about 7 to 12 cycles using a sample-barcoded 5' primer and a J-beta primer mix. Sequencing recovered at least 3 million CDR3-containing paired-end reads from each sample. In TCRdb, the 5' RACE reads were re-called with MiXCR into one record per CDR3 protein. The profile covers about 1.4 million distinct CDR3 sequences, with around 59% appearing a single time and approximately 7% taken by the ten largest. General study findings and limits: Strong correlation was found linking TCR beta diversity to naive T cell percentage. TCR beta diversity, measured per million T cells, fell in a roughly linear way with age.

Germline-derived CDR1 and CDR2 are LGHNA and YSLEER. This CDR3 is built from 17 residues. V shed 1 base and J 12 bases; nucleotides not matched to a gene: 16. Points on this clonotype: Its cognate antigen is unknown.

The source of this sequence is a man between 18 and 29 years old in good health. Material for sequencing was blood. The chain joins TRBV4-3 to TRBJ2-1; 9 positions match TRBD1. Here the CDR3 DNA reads TGCGCCAGCAGCCAAGCCCTCCCGGGACAGGGCGCTCAGGGGCAGTTCTTC. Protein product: CASSQALPGQGAQGQFF.